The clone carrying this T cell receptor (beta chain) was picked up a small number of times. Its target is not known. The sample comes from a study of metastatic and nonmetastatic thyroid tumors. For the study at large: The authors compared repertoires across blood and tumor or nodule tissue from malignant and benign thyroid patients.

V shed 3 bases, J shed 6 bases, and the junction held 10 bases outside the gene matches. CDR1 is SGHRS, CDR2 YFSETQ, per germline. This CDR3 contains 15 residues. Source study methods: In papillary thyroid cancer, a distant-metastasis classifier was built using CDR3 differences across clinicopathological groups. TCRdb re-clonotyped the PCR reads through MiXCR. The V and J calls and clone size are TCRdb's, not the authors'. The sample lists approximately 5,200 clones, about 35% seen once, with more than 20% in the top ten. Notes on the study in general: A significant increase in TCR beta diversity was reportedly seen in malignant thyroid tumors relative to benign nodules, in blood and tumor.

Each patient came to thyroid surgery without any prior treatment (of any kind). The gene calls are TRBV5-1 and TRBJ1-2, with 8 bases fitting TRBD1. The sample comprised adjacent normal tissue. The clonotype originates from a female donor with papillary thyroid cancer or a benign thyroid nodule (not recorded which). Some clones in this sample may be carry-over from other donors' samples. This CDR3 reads CASSSDADRGDGYTF. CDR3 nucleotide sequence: TGCGCCAGCAGCTCGGACGCAGACAGGGGTGATGGCTACACCTTC.